This TCR beta chain was sequenced for a study of blood T cell repertoires in COVID-19. The overall study: Sample material is recorded as cDNA or gDNA derived from T cells, B-cell-depleted T cells, or PBMCs.

Clones were sequenced by immunoSEQ multiplex PCR, and TCRdb holds only the in-frame ones, with some missing. The sample includes under 130,000 clones, approximately 76% seen only once; the top ten take around 19%. The V end was cut by 4 bases, the J end by 6 bases, with 26 bases between. The CDR3 loop spans 17 amino acids. The germline gives CDR1 SGDLS, CDR2 YYNGEE. The genes are TRBV9 and TRBJ2-7; tentative D call: TRBD1 (7 bases). Sequenced sample: peripheral blood. The sequence was obtained from a woman aged 65 to 85 with acute or convalescent COVID-19. CDR3: CASSLGWGAGGVGEQYF. CDR3 in DNA: TGTGCCAGCAGCCTAGGTTGGGGGGCAGGGGGAGTCGGCGAGCAGTACTTC.